Below, 6 T cell receptor beta chains from the same sample are listed, as sequenced in a study of blood T cell repertoires in COVID-19. Sequenced by immunoSEQ multiplex PCR; TCRdb stores in-frame clones only, minus some. The sample includes about 360,000 clones, around 87% of them seen just once. Source material: PBMCs or T cells enriched from blood (not recorded which). These receptors were collected from a young man who had recovered from COVID-19.

Remarks on this clone: At one of its ends the junction is not consistent with the germline gene, which may arise from a read error. The V gene is TRBV7-7, the J gene TRBJ2-1; 7 bases are shared with TRBD2. CDR1 and CDR2 from the germline V gene are SSHAT and FNYEAQ (reference sequence). This CDR3 spans 15 amino acids. CDR3 sequence reads: CASSPNPGLHNEQFF. The CDR3 DNA reads TGTGCTAGCAGCCCGAATCCGGGACTACACAATGAGCAGTTCTTC.

This clone was found once. J is TRBJ2-2 and V is TRBV5-4; the match to TRBD2 covers 15 bases. Losses at the gene ends were 6 bases for V and 7 bases for J; bases not matched to a gene: 7. Germline V gene sequence: CDR1 SGHNT, CDR2 YYREEE (reference sequence). This CDR3 is 16 amino acids long. Written as DNA, the CDR3 is TGTGCCAGCAAACTTGGGACTAGCGGGGGGATCGGGGAGCTGTTTTTT. Its translation: CASKLGTSGGIGELFF.

V and J are TRBV29-1 and TRBJ1-1; 7 positions agree with TRBD1. The CDR3 is 13 residues long. Germline assignment: CDR1 SQVTM and CDR2 ANQGSEA. Trimming cost V 7 bases and J 10 bases; bases outside gene matches: 15. This CDR3 reads CSGLQGPVVGAFF. CDR3 nucleotides: TGCAGCGGGTTACAGGGGCCTGTGGTGGGAGCTTTCTTT.

The CDR3 spells CASSRLTDTQYF. In nucleotides, the CDR3 is TGTGCCAGCAGCAGGCTCACAGATACGCAGTATTTT. The chain employs TRBV2 and TRBJ2-3, with D hard to call. Germline V lookup: CDR1 SNHLY, CDR2 FYNNEI. The CDR3 is 12 amino acids. Deletions cut 6 bases from V and 2 bases from J, with 6 bases between.

The rearrangement uses TRBV6-5 and TRBJ1-4; 9 bases align to TRBD1. Trimming removed 0 bases from V and 7 bases from J; junction bases left unmatched: 6. This CDR3 is 16 amino acids long. Germline values: CDR1 MNHEY, CDR2 SVGAGI. CDR3 protein: CASSYSYRGRAEKLFF. The DNA for the CDR3 is TGTGCCAGCAGTTACTCGTACAGGGGGCGGGCTGAAAAACTGTTTTTT.

The chain combines TRBV7-2 with TRBJ1-6; 7 positions agree with TRBD1. The CDR3 is made up of 17 amino acids. Germline CDR1 and CDR2: SGHTA and FQGNSA. The junction had 8 bases not matched to a gene; V was cut back by 0 bases and J by 6 bases. CDR3 protein: CASSLAGLTGRNSPLHF. DNA for the CDR3: TGTGCCAGCAGCTTAGCCGGCCTGACAGGGCGTAATTCACCCCTCCACTTT.